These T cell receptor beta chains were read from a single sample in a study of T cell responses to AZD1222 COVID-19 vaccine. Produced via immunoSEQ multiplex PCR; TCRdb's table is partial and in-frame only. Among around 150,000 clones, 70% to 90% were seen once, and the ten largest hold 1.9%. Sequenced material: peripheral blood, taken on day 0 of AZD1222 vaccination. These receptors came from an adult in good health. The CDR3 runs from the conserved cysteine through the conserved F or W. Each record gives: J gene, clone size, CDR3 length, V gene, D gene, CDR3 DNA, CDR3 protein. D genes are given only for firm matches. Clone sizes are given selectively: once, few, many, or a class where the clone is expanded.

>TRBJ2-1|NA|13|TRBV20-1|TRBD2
TGCAGTGCTAGTCAAGCGGGAGCCAATGAGCAGTTCTTC
CSASQAGANEQFF
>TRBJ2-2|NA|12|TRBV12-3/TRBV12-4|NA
TGTGCCAGCAGCTTACACACCGGGGAGCTGTTTTTT
CASSLHTGELFF
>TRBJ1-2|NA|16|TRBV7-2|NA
TGTGCCAGCAGCTTAGGGTTGGTGGGCTCCAACTATGGCTACACCTTC
CASSLGLVGSNYGYTF
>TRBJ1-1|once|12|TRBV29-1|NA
TGCAGCGTAGAGGATATGAACACTGAAGCTTTCTTT
CSVEDMNTEAFF
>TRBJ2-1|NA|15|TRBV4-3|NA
TGCGCCAGCAGCCAAGATCCCGCCTCCTACAATGAGCAGTTCTTC
CASSQDPASYNEQFF
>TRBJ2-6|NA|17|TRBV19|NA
TGTGCCAGTACCAATTCCCGGGGGTTGTTTGGGGCCAACGTCCTGACTTTC
CASTNSRGLFGANVLTF
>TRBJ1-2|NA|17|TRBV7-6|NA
TGTGCCAGCAGCTTAACGCCAGGGGAAGAAGGTAGCTATGGCTACACCTTC
CASSLTPGEEGSYGYTF
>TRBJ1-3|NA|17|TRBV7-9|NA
TGTGCCAGCAGCTTAGCCCTTACATCATCCCCAGGAAACACCATATATTTT
CASSLALTSSPGNTIYF
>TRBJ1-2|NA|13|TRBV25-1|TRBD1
TGTGCCAGCAGTGAAGCAGGGGGCTATGGCTACACCTTC
CASSEAGGYGYTF
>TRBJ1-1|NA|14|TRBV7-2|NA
TGTGCCAGCAGCTTACAGGGCGAGAACACTGAAGCTTTCTTT
CASSLQGENTEAFF
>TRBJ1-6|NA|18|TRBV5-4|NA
TGTGCCAGCAGCCCCCTAGGGGGATCGCTCGCGGAGGGATCACCCCTCCACTTT
CASSPLGGSLAEGSPLHF
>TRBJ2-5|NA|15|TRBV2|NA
TGTGCCAGCAGTGAAGCACGGGGGACAGTAGTGACCCAGTACTTC
CASSEARGTVVTQYF
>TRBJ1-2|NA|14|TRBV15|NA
TGTGCCACCAGCGCCATTGGGGCCCTTTATGGCTACACCTTC
CATSAIGALYGYTF
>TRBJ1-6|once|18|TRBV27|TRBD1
TGTGCCAGCAGTTCAGCCGGGACAGGGTGGGTCTATAATTCACCCCTCCACTTT
CASSSAGTGWVYNSPLHF
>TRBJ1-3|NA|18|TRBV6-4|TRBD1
TGTGCCAGCAGTGGGGGTCGGGGAGACAGGGCAGACGGGGACACCATATATTTT
CASSGGRGDRADGDTIYF
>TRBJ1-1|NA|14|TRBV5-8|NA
TGTGCCAGCAGCTTCTACGGGGGTAACACTGAAGCTTTCTTT
CASSFYGGNTEAFF
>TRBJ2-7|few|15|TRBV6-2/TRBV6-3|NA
TGTGCCAGCAGCTTTGGGACTCAGACCTCCTACGAGCAGTACTTC
CASSFGTQTSYEQYF
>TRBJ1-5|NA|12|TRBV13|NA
TGTGCCAGCAGCTTAGGTAATCAGCCCCAGCATTTT
CASSLGNQPQHF
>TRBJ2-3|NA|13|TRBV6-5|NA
TGTGCCAGCAGACCCCCGGCCCACCAATCGCAGTATTTT
CASRPPAHQSQYF
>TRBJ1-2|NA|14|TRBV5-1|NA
TGCGCCAGCAGCTTGGAAAGGGCGTACAGTGGCTACACCTTC
CASSLERAYSGYTF
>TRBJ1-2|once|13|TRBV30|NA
TGTGCCAGCCTCCGGGCTGCTAACTATGGCTACACCTTC
CASLRAANYGYTF
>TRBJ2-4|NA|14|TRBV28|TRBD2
TGTGCCAGCAGTTTCGGAGCGGGAGGAAACATTCAGTACTTC
CASSFGAGGNIQYF